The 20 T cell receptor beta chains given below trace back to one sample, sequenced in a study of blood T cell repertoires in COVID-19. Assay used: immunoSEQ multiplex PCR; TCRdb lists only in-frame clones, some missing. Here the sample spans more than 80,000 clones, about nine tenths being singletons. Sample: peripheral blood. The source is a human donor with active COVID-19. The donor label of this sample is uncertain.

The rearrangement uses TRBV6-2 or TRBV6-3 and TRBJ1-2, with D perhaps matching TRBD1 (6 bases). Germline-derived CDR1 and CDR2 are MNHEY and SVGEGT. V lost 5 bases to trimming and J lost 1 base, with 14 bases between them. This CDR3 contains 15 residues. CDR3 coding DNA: TGTGCCAGCAGTACTACCCTCAGGGGTAACTATGGCTACACCTTC. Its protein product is CASSTTLRGNYGYTF.

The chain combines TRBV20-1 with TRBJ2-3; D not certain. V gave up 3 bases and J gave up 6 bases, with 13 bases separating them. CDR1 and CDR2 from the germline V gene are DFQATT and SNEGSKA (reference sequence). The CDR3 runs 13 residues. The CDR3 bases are TGCAGTGCTAGTCTAGTCCCCCGGGATACGCAGTATTTT. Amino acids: CSASLVPRDTQYF.

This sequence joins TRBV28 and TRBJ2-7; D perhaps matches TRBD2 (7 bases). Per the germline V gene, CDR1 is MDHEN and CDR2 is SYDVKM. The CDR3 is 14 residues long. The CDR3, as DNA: TGTGCTACCGGGGGCCTAGCGGACTCCTACGAGCAGTACTTC. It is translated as CATGGLADSYEQYF.

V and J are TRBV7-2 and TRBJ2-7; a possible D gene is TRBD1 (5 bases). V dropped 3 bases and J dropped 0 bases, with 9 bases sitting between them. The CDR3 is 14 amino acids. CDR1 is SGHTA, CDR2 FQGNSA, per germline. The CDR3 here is CASSFLQASYEQYF. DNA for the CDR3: TGTGCCAGCAGCTTTTTACAGGCCTCCTACGAGCAGTACTTC.

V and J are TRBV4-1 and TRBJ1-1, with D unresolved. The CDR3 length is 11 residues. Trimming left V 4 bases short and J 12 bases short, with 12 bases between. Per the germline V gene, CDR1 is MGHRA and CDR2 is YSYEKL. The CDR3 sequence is CASSPRRGPFF. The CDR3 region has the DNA TGCGCCAGCAGCCCCCGACGTGGGCCTTTCTTT.

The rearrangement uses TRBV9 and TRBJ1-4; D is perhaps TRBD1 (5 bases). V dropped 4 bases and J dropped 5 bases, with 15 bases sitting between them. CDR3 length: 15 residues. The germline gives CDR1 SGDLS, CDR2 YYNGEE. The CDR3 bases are TGTGCCAGCAGCCACTACCAGGGAAAAAATGAAAAACTGTTTTTT. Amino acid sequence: CASSHYQGKNEKLFF.

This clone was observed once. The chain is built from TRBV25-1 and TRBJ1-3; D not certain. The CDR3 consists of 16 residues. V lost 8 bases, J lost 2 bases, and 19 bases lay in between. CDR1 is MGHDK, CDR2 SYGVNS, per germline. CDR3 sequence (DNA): TGTGCCAGCTCCCAATCCGGGAAGGGCACTGGAAACACCATATATTTT. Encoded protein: CASSQSGKGTGNTIYF.

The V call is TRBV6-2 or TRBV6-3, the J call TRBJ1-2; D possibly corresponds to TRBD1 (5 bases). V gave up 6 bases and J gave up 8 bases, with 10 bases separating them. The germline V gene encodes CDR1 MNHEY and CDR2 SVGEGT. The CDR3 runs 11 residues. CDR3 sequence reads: CASSDGGGYTF. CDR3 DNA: TGTGCCAGCAGCGACGGGGGAGGCTACACCTTC.

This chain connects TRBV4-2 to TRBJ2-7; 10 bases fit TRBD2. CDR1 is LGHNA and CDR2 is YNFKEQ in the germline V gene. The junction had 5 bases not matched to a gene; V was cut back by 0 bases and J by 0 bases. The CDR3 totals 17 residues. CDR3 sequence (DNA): TGTGCCAGCAGCCAAGAACTACTAGCGGGGAGCTCCTACGAGCAGTACTTC. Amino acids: CASSQELLAGSSYEQYF.

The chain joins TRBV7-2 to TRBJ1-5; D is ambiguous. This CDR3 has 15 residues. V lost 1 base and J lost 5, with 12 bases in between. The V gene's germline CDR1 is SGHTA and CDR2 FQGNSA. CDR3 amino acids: CASSLGGVFYQPQHF. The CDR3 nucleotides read TGTGCCAGCAGCTTAGGGGGAGTTTTCTATCAGCCCCAGCATTTT.

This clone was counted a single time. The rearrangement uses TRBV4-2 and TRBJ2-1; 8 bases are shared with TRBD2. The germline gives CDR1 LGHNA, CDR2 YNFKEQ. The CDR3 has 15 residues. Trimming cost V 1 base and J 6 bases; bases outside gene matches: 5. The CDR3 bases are TGTGCCAGCAGCCAAGTCACCGGGGGGGCCAATGAGCAGTTCTTC. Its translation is CASSQVTGGANEQFF.

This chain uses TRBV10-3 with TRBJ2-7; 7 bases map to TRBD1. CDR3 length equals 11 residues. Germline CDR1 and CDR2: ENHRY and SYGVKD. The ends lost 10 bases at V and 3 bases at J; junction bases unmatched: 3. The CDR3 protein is CATGTDYEQYF. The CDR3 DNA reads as TGTGCCACCGGGACAGACTACGAGCAGTACTTC.

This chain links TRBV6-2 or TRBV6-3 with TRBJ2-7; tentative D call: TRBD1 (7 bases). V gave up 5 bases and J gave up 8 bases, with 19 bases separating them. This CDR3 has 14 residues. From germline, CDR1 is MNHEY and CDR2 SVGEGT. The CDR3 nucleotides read TGTGCCAGCAGTCCCCGGGACAGAAGCGGGCAGCAGTACTTC. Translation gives CASSPRDRSGQQYF.

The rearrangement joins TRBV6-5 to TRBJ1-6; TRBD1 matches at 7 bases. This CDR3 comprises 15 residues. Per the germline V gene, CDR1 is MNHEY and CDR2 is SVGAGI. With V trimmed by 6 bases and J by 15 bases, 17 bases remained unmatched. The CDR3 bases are TGTGCCAGCAGCGCGACAGGGTCGACGGTACAAAACCTCCACTTT. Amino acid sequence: CASSATGSTVQNLHF.

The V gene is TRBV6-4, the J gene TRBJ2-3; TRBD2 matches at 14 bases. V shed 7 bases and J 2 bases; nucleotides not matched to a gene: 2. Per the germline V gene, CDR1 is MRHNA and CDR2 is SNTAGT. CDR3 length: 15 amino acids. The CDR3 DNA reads TGTGCCAGCAAGGGACTAGCGGGGGACACAGATACGCAGTATTTT. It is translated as CASKGLAGDTDTQYF.

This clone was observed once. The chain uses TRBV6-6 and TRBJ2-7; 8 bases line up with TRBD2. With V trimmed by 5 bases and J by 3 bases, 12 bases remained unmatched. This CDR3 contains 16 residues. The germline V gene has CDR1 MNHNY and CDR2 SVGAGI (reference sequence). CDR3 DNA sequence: TGTGCCAGCAGTACCCCCGGGGGGGGTACCAACTACGAGCAGTACTTC. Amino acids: CASSTPGGGTNYEQYF.

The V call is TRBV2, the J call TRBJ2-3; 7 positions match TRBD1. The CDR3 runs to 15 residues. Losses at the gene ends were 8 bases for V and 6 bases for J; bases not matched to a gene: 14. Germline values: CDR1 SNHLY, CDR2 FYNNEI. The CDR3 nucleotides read TGTGCCAGCGTAGACAGGGACCACAGTTGGGATACGCAGTATTTT. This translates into CASVDRDHSWDTQYF.

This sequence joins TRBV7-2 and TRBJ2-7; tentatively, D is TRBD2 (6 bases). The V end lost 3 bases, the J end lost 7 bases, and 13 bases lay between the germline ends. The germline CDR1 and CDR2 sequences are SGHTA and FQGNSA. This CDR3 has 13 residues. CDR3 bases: TGTGCCAGCAGCTTCCCCTCGGGGAGGGAGCAGTACTTC. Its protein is CASSFPSGREQYF.

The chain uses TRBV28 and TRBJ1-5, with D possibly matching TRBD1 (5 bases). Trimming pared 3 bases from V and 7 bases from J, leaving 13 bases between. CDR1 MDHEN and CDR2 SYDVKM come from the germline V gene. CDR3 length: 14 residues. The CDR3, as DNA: TGTGCCAGCAGTTTGAACTTCAGGGTACAGCCCCAGCATTTT. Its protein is CASSLNFRVQPQHF.

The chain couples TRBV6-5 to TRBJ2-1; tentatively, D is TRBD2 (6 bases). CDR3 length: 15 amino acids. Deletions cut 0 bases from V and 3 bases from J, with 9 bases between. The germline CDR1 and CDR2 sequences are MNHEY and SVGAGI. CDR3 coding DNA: TGTGCCAGCAGTTACTCTCGGGGAGGCTACAATGAGCAGTTCTTC. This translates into CASSYSRGGYNEQFF.